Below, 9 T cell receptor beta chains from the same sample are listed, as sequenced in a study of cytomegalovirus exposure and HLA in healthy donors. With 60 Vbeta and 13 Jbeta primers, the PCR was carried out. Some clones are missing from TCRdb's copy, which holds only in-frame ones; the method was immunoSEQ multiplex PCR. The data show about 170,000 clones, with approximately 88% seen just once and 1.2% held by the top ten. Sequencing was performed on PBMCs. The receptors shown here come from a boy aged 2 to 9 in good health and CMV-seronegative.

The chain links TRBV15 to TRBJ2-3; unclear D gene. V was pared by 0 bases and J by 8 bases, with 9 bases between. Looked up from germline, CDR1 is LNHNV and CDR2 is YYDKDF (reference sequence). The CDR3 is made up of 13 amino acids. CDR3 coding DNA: TGTGCCACCAGCAGAGACCTACCGGGTACGCAGTATTTT. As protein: CATSRDLPGTQYF.

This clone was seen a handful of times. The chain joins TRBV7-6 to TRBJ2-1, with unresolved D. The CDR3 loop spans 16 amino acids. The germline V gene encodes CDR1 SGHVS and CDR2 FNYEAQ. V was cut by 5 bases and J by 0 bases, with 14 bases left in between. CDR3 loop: CASSQDQDSSYNEQFF. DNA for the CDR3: TGTGCCAGCAGCCAAGACCAGGATAGCTCCTACAATGAGCAGTTCTTC. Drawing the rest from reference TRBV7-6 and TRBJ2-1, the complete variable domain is GAGVSQSPRYKVTKRGQDVALRCDPISGHVSLYWYRQALGQGPEFLTYFNYEAQQDKSGLPNDRFSAERPEGSISTLTIQRTEQRDSAMYRCASSQDQDSSYNEQFFGPGTRLTVL.

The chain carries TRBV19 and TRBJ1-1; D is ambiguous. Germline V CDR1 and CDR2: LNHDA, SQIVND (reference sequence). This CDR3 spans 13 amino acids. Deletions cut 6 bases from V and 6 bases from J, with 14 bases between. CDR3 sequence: CASSNIMGPEAFF. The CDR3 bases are TGTGCCAGTAGCAACATCATGGGCCCTGAAGCTTTCTTT.

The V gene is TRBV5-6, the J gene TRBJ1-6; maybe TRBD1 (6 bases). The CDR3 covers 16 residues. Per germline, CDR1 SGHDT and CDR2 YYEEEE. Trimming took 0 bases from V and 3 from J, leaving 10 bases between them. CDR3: CASSLEGHDYNSPLHF. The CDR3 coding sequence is TGTGCCAGCAGCTTGGAGGGACATGACTATAATTCACCCCTCCACTTT.

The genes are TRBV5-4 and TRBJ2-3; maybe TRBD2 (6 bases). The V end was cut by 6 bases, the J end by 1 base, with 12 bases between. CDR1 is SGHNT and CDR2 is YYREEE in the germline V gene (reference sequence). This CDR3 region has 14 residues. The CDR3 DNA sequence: TGTGCCAGCACCCAAGCGGGCCGCACAGATACGCAGTATTTT. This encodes CASTQAGRTDTQYF.

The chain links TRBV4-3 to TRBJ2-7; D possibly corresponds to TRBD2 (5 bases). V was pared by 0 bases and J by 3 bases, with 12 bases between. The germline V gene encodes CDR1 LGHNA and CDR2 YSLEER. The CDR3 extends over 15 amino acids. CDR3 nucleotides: TGCGCCAGCAGCCAAGAGTTGCAGGAGGTCTACGAGCAGTACGTC. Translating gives CASSQELQEVYEQYV.

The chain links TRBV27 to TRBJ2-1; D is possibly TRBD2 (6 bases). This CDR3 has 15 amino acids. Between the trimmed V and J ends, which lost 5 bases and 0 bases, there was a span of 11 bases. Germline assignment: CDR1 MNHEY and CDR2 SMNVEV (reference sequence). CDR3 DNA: TGTGCCAGCAGTCCTAGCGCTTCCTCCTACAATGAGCAGTTCTTC. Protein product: CASSPSASSYNEQFF.

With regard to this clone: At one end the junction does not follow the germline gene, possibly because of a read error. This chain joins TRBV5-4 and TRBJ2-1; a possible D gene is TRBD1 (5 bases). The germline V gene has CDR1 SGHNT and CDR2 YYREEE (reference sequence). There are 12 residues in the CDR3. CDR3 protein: CASSLAEWTPIF. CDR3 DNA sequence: TGTGCCAGCAGCTTGGCGGAGTGGACACCCATCTTC.

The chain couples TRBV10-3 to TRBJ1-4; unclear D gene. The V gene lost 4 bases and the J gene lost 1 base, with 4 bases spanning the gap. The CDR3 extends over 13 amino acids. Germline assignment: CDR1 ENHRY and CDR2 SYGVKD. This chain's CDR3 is CAISAGTNEKLFF. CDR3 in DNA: TGTGCCATCAGTGCGGGAACTAATGAAAAACTGTTTTTT.